This T cell receptor (beta chain) is drawn from a study of blood T cell repertoires in COVID-19. Enrolled through a virtual design, the participants were between about 18 and 100 years of age and came from about two dozen US areas. Participants' own reports of clinical history determined their cohort assignment. The assay was immunoSEQ multiplex PCR, and TCRdb's table has in-frame clones only and misses some. The table records fewer than 250,000 clones, roughly 90% of them present only once. Sequenced material: PBMCs or T cells enriched from blood (not recorded which). The source of this sequence is a woman aged 18 to 35 who had recovered from COVID-19.

CDR3 loop: CATSDLREEAETQYF. The CDR3, as DNA: TGTGCCACCAGTGACCTTCGAGAGGAAGCAGAGACCCAGTACTTC. The rearrangement links TRBV24-1 to TRBJ2-5; D call uncertain. The CDR3 runs to 15 residues. Germline-derived CDR1 and CDR2 are KGHDR and SFDVKD. The V end was cut by 4 bases, the J end by 4 bases, with 15 bases between.